This TCR beta chain is from a study of blood T cell repertoires in COVID-19 (TCRdb year 2020). At the level of the whole study: Samples covering the acute and convalescent phases of COVID-19 were provided by collaborators in the United States, Italy and Spain. The material from the prospective study consisted of cDNA or gDNA derived from T cells, B-cell-depleted T cells, or PBMCs. Deeply sampled blood TCRbeta repertoires from subjects exposed to, actively infected with, or recovered from COVID-19 were included in the dataset. A freely available public database, intended as a resource for researchers studying the immune response to SARS-CoV-2, is where the repertoires were released. Samples came from the ongoing ImmuneRACE study (first 160 participants) plus 1,254 subjects from 6 global collaborators. A de-identified subject ID, COVID-19 status, age in years and sex were almost always included in the sample metadata. Where available, HLA class I and class II types were obtained from metadata supplied by the sample provider rather than from assay-based typing. What the work shows at the level of the full study, not this receptor alone: The amount of clinical and demographic metadata varied by source and participant and was provided uncurated.

The collaborating institutions used their own protocols to collect whole blood in K2EDTA tubes. For TCRbeta analysis, collaborators shipped samples in one of three forms: frozen whole blood, isolated PBMCs, or DNA extracted from either of those sample types. Counted from cysteine to phenylalanine, this CDR3 has 17 amino acids. The entry retains the CDR3 DNA only, 51 bases that are in frame from base 1. CDR1 and CDR2 are drawn from the germline V gene: SGHDN, FVKESK. V lost 3 bases and J lost 2 bases; the stretch between them is 19 bases long. This clone appeared once. No antigen is known for it. One base away there is no much larger clone; base qualities are not given. TCRbeta CDR3 regions were amplified from genomic DNA by means of the immunoSEQ Assay, a bias-controlled multiplex PCR. The authors processed their data as follows. The number of nucleated cells in each sample was estimated by amplification of reference gene primers within the assay. Sequence reads were collapsed and filtered to measure the absolute abundance of every unique TCRbeta CDR3 rearrangement. For each sample, productive Simpson clonality was calculated as the square root of Simpson's diversity index across productive rearrangements. TCRdb carries this immuneACCESS record with in-frame sequences only. Its versions omit some clonotypes, under half of them owing to an unresolved V gene in the studies checked, with the rest unexplained. The DNA was the basis for D and trimming; V, J and clone size are from that table. The sample table lists 140,000 to 150,000 clones, about 80% of them with a count of one. 15% to 20% of the sample goes to the ten largest clones.

The chain was built from TRBV14 and TRBJ2-5; a tentative D call is TRBD1 (5 bases match). Sequenced: peripheral blood. This TCR came from a man aged 50 to 59 with acute or convalescent COVID-19. The CDR3 loop reads CASSQLPGWGHQETQYF. Here is the DNA: TGTGCCAGCAGCCAGCTTCCCGGGTGGGGCCATCAAGAGACCCAGTACTTC.